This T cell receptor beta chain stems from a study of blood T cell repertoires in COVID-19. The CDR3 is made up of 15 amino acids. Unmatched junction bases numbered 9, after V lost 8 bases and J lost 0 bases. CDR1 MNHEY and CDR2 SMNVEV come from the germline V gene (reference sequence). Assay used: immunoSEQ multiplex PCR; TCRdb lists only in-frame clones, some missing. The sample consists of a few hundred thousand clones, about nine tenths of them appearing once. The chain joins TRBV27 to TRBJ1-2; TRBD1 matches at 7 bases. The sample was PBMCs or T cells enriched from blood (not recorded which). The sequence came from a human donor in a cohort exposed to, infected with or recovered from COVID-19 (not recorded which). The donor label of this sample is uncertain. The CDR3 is CASGTTGASNYGYTF. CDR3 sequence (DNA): TGTGCCAGCGGAACTACAGGGGCCTCTAACTATGGCTACACCTTC.